This T cell receptor (beta chain) was sequenced in a study of shared clonotypes between healthy human individuals. Trimming pared 6 bases from V and 7 bases from J, leaving 19 bases between. Germline V gene data show CDR1 as LNHDA and CDR2 as SQIVND (reference sequence). The CDR3 covers 15 residues. Positive CCR7 selection of CD45RO-negative cells yielded the naive CD8 cells, and terminally differentiated effector memory CD45RA+ cells were excluded. Sequenced by immunoSEQ multiplex PCR; TCRdb stores in-frame clones only, minus some. The repertoire holds over 2,000,000 clones, 90% to 95% seen once, with over 1.5% in the top ten.

The specimen sequenced was naive CD8+ T cells from PBMCs. The receptor was isolated from a man aged 18-30 years in good health. Some clones in this sample may be carry-over from other donors' samples. The chain has TRBV19 and TRBJ2-1, with D perhaps TRBD2 (5 bases). The CDR3 DNA is TGTGCCAGTAGCCTCGTACTAGTTGTAGGTAATGAGCAGTTCTTC. Its protein is CASSLVLVVGNEQFF.